A single sample gave rise to the 20 T cell receptor beta chains below, sequenced in a study of T cells in localized non-small cell lung cancer. Data came from immunoSEQ multiplex PCR; TCRdb stores just in-frame clones and leaves some out. The table lists under 65,000 clones, about 90% of them singletons. The source material was peripheral blood, sampled before any cancer treatment. All receptors come from a man aged 40 to 70 with stage I squamous cell lung carcinoma.

The chain couples TRBV18 to TRBJ1-4; D is unresolved. The CDR3 extends over 14 amino acids. CDR1 and CDR2 (germline): KGHSH, LQKENI. V was clipped by 5 bases and J by 7 bases, with 14 bases between them. This CDR3 reads CASSDGLSGEKLFF. The DNA of the CDR3 is TGTGCCAGCTCAGACGGACTCTCAGGTGAAAAACTGTTTTTT. Combining the CDR3 with reference TRBV18 and TRBJ1-4 gives the whole variable domain NAGVMQNPRHLVRRRGQEARLRCSPMKGHSHVYWYRQLPEEGLKFMVYLQKENIIDESGMPKERFSAEFPKEGPSILRIQQVVRGDSAAYFCASSDGLSGEKLFFGSGTQLSVL.

This chain joins TRBV6-5 and TRBJ1-1, with D unresolved. The CDR3 runs 14 residues. Germline CDR1 MNHEY, CDR2 SVGAGI. Trimming removed 6 bases from V and 4 bases from J, with 15 bases in between. In DNA, the CDR3 is TGTGCCAGCAGCCCTATCCTTCAGAGCACTGAAGCTTTCTTT. It specifies CASSPILQSTEAFF.

The chain joins TRBV18 to TRBJ2-7, with 7 bases aligning to TRBD1. The V gene's germline CDR1 is KGHSH and CDR2 LQKENI. The CDR3 length is 17 residues. With 3 bases clipped from V and 3 bases from J, the junction kept 14 bases outside the gene matches. The chain's CDR3 is CASSPGLPGQDFYEQYF. CDR3 bases: TGTGCCAGCTCACCCGGCCTCCCAGGACAGGACTTCTACGAGCAGTACTTC.

The chain has TRBV4-3 and TRBJ2-5; D remains ambiguous. The CDR3 contains 13 residues. Germline lookup yields CDR1 LGHNA and CDR2 YSLEER. V was trimmed by 2 bases and J by 2 bases, leaving 6 bases between them. The CDR3 nucleotides read TGCGCCAGCAGCCAACACGGGCAAGAGACCCAGTACTTC. This codes for CASSQHGQETQYF.

The chain employs TRBV7-2 and TRBJ2-7, with TRBD2 identical over 8 bases. CDR1 and CDR2 from the germline V gene are SGHTA and FQGNSA. This CDR3 spans 14 amino acids. The V and J ends lost 5 bases and 3 bases, in that order; junction bases with no gene match: 6. The CDR3 loop reads CASSLSGVRYEQYF. CDR3 nucleotides: TGTGCCAGCAGCCTTAGCGGGGTGCGCTACGAGCAGTACTTC.

The sample holds one count of this clone. At one end, the junction sequence differs from germline, possibly due to a read error. This chain uses TRBV2 with TRBJ2-7; D is possibly TRBD1 (6 bases). The CDR3 covers 11 residues. CDR1 SNHLY and CDR2 FYNNEI come from the germline V gene. The CDR3 spells CASSEALLGAF. The CDR3 region has the DNA TGTGCCAGCAGTGAAGCGCTTCTGGGGGCTTTC.

In nucleotides, the CDR3 is TGTGCCAGCAGCGTTCAGGGGTTCGATGAAAAACTGTTTTTT. This encodes CASSVQGFDEKLFF. This sequence joins TRBV9 and TRBJ1-4, with D tentatively TRBD1 (6 bases). The length of the CDR3 is 14 residues. V was pared by 2 bases and J by 6 bases, with 11 bases between. Germline-derived CDR1 and CDR2 are SGDLS and YYNGEE.

V and J are TRBV4-3 and TRBJ1-1; D call uncertain. Germline lookup yields CDR1 LGHNA and CDR2 YSLEER. This CDR3 comprises 14 residues. V gave up 1 base and J gave up 1 base, with 7 bases separating them. CDR3 bases: TGCGCCAGCAGCCAAGCCGGGAGGAACACTGAAGCTTTCTTT. Translation: CASSQAGRNTEAFF.

This chain connects TRBV7-8 to TRBJ2-7; the match to TRBD1 covers 8 bases. Trimming removed 5 bases from V and 1 base from J; junction bases left unmatched: 10. The germline V gene has CDR1 SGHVS and CDR2 FQNEAQ. The CDR3 has 16 amino acids. The chain's CDR3 is CASSQGAASGSYEQYF. The DNA of the CDR3 is TGTGCCAGCAGCCAGGGGGCAGCGTCGGGGTCCTACGAGCAGTACTTC.

The chain recombines TRBV6-5 with TRBJ2-4, with 10 positions matching TRBD1. CDR1 is MNHEY, CDR2 SVGAGI, per germline. The CDR3 is made up of 15 amino acids. After removal of 6 bases from V and 5 bases from J, the junction contained 7 bases not matched to a gene. The CDR3 here is CASSNLGQGQNIQYF. The CDR3, as DNA: TGTGCCAGCAGCAACCTGGGACAGGGGCAAAACATTCAGTACTTC.

The count of this clone is one. The J gene is TRBJ2-1, the V gene TRBV7-9; no clear D. The CDR3 covers 11 residues. From germline, CDR1 is SEHNR and CDR2 FQNEAQ (reference sequence). Trimming shortened V by 4 bases and J by 8 bases, and 6 bases separated the two germline ends. CDR3 loop: CASSWVDEQFF. For the CDR3, the DNA is TGTGCCAGCAGCTGGGTCGATGAGCAGTTCTTC.

This clone has just one count. V gene TRBV7-2 combines with J gene TRBJ1-1; D perhaps matches TRBD1 (5 bases). The CDR3 length is 15 residues. The V gene lost 1 base and the J gene lost 6 bases, with 15 bases spanning the gap. Germline V lookup: CDR1 SGHTA, CDR2 FQGNSA. The CDR3, as DNA: TGTGCCAGCAGCTTAGTTCGGGCCGTGGGACCTGAAGCTTTCTTT. It specifies CASSLVRAVGPEAFF.

The chain couples TRBV6-5 to TRBJ2-7; D ambiguous. Between the trimmed V and J ends, which lost 5 bases and 6 bases, there was a span of 14 bases. The CDR3 is 13 amino acids. In germline, CDR1 is MNHEY, CDR2 SVGAGI. CDR3 DNA sequence: TGTGCCAGCAGTCCAATACGGGCCCGCGAGCAGTACTTC. Its translation is CASSPIRAREQYF.

This rearrangement joins TRBV11-2 to TRBJ1-1; TRBD1 agrees at 7 bases. The V and J ends lost 5 bases and 1 base, in that order; junction bases with no gene match: 16. CDR3 size: 18 residues. Germline CDR1 reads SGHAT; CDR2 reads FQNNGV. The CDR3 reads CASSPIRGQRAGNTEAFF. The CDR3 DNA reads TGTGCCAGCAGCCCGATCCGGGGACAGCGGGCGGGGAACACTGAAGCTTTCTTT.

The chain couples TRBV15 to TRBJ2-6, with a weak D call TRBD1 (5 bases). The length of the CDR3 is 17 residues. Per germline, CDR1 LNHNV and CDR2 YYDKDF (reference sequence). The V end lost 0 bases, the J end lost 0 bases, and 9 bases lay between the germline ends. The CDR3 spells CATSRESGFSGANVLTF. For the CDR3, the DNA is TGTGCCACCAGCAGAGAATCAGGGTTCTCTGGGGCCAACGTCCTGACTTTC.

The rearrangement uses TRBV7-9 and TRBJ2-3, with D hard to call. Trimming took 5 bases from V and 4 from J, leaving 7 bases between them. This CDR3 contains 12 residues. Germline V gene lookup returns CDR1 SEHNR and CDR2 FQNEAQ (reference sequence). The CDR3 DNA reads as TGTGCCAGCAGCCCCATCGCAGATACGCAGTATTTT. This sequence encodes CASSPIADTQYF.

The rearrangement links TRBV5-1 to TRBJ1-3, with 7 nucleotides matching TRBD1. After removal of 5 bases from V and 4 bases from J, the junction contained 6 bases not matched to a gene. In germline, CDR1 is SGHRS, CDR2 YFSETQ. This CDR3 comprises 14 residues. CDR3 DNA sequence: TGCGCCAGCAGTCGGGACAGCCTCGGAAACACCATATATTTT. It is translated as CASSRDSLGNTIYF. Looking up the rest from reference TRBV5-1 and TRBJ1-3 gives the full variable domain: KAGVTQTPRYLIKTRGQQVTLSCSPISGHRSVSWYQQTPGQGLQFLFEYFSETQRNKGNFPGRFSGRQFSNSRSEMNVSTLELGDSALYLCASSRDSLGNTIYFGEGSWLTVV.

The chain recombines TRBV6-1 with TRBJ1-2; 9 bases fit TRBD1. The ends lost 3 bases at V and 8 bases at J; junction bases unmatched: 7. The CDR3 covers 14 residues. Germline V gene data show CDR1 as MNHNS and CDR2 as SASEGT. Here the CDR3 DNA reads TGTGCCAGCAGTGAGGGGACAGGGCATCACGGCTACACCTTC. It yields the protein CASSEGTGHHGYTF.

The chain recombines TRBV5-6 with TRBJ2-2; unclear D gene. V was trimmed by 4 bases and J by 6 bases, leaving 16 bases between them. CDR1 SGHDT and CDR2 YYEEEE come from the germline V gene. This CDR3 region has 15 residues. CDR3 loop: CASSPTGVGAGELFF. DNA for the CDR3: TGTGCCAGCAGCCCGACGGGCGTCGGAGCCGGGGAGCTGTTTTTT.

The genes are TRBV5-5 and TRBJ1-5; no clear D gene. The germline CDR1 and CDR2 sequences are SGHKS and YYEKEE (reference sequence). This CDR3 is 13 amino acids long. Trimming took off 2 bases at V and 5 bases at J, with 8 bases between the two ends. DNA for the CDR3: TGTGCCAGCAGCTTTGAAGTGGATCAGCCCCAGCATTTT. It is translated as CASSFEVDQPQHF. The full variable domain, with the rest looked up from reference TRBV5-5 and TRBJ1-5, is DAGVTQSPTHLIKTRGQQVTLRCSPISGHKSVSWYQQVLGQGPQFIFQYYEKEERGRGNFPDRFSARQFPNYSSELNVNALLLGDSALYLCASSFEVDQPQHFGDGTRLSIL.